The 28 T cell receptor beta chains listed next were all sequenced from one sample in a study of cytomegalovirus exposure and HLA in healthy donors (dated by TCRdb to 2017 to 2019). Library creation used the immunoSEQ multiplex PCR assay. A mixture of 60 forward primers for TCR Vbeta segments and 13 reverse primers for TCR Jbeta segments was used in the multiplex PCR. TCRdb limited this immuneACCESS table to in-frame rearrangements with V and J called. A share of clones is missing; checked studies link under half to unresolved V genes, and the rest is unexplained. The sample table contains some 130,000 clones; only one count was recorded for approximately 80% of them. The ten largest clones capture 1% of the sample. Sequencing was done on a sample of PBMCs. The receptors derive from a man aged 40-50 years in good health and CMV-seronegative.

The CDR3 bases are TGTGCCAGCATCAGAAGCTCTGGGGCCAACGTCCTGACTTTC. Translation gives CASIRSSGANVLTF. V usage is TRBV5-6 and J usage is TRBJ2-6, with unresolved D. The CDR3 length is 14 residues. Germline assignment: CDR1 SGHDT and CDR2 YYEEEE. V lost 6 bases to trimming and J lost 0 bases, with 7 bases between them.

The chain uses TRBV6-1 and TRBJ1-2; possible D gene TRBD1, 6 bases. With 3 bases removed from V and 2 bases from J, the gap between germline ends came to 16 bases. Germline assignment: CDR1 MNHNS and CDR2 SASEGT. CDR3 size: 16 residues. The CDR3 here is CASSDRTETINYGYTF. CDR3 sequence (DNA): TGTGCCAGCAGTGACAGGACAGAGACTATAAACTATGGCTACACCTTC.

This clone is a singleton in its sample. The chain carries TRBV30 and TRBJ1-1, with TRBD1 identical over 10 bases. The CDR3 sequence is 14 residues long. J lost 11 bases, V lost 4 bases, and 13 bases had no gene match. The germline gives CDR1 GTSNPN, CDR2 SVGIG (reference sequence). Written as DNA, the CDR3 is TGTGCCTGGACCCAGGGGACAGGGGCTTTTGCCGCTTTCTTT. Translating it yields CAWTQGTGAFAAFF.

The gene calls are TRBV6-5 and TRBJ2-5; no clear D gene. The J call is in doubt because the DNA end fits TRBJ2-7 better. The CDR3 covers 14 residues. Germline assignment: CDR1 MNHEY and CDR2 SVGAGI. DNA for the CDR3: TGTGCCAGCAGTTACTGGCGGAACTCCTACGAGCAGTACTTC. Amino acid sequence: CASSYWRNSYEQYF.

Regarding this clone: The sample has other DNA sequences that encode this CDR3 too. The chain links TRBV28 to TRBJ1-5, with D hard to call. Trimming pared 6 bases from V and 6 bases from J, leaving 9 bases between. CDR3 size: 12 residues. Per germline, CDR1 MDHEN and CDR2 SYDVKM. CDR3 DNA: TGTGCCAGCAGCTTACCGGGTCAGCCCCAGCATTTT. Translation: CASSLPGQPQHF.

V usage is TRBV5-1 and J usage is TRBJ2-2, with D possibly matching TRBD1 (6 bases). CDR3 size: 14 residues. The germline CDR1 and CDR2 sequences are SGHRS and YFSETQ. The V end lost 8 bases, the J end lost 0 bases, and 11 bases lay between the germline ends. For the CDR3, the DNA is TGCGCCAGTAGGACAGCAACGAACACCGGGGAGCTGTTTTTT. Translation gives CASRTATNTGELFF.

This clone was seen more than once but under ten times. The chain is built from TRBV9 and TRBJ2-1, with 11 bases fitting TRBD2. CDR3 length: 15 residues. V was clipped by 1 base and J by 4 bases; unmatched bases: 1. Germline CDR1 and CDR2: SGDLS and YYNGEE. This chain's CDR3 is CASSVTSGGYNEQFF. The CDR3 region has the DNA TGTGCCAGCAGCGTAACTAGCGGGGGTTACAATGAGCAGTTCTTC.

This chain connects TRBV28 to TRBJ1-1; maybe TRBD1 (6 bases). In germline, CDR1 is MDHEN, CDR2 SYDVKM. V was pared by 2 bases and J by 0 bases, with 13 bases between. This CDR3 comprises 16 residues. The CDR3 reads CASSLPSEGVNTEAFF. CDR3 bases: TGTGCCAGCAGTTTACCTAGTGAGGGGGTGAACACTGAAGCTTTCTTT.

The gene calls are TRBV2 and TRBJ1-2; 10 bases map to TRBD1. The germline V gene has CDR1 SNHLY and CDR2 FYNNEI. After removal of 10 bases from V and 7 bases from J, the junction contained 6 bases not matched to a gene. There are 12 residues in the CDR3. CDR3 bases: TGTGCCACCAAGGGACAGGGGAGTGGCTACACCTTC. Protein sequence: CATKGQGSGYTF. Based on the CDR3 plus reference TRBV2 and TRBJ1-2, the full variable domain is EPEVTQTPSHQVTQMGQEVILRCVPISNHLYFYWYRQILGQKVEFLVSFYNNEISEKSEIFDDQFSVERPDGSNFTLKIRSTKLEDSAMYFCATKGQGSGYTFGSGTRLTVV.

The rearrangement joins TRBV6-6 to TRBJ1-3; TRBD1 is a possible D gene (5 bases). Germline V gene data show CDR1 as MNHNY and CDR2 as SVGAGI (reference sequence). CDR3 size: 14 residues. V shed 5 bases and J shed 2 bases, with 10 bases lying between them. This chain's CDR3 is CASSAQGAGNTIYF. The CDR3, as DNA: TGTGCCAGCAGTGCCCAGGGTGCTGGAAACACCATATATTTT.

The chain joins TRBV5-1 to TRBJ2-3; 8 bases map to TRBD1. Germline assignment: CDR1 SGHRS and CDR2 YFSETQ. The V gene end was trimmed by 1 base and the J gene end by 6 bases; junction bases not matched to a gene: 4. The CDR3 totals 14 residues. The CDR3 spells CASSLFTGGDTQYF. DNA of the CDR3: TGCGCCAGCAGCTTGTTCACAGGGGGGGATACGCAGTATTTT.

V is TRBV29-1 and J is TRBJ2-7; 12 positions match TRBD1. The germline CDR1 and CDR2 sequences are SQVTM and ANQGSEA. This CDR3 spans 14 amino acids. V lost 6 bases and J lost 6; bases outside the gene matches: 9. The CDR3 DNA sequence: TGCAGCGTAGAGCCGGGACAGGGGGCGTCCGAGCAGTACTTC. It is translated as CSVEPGQGASEQYF.

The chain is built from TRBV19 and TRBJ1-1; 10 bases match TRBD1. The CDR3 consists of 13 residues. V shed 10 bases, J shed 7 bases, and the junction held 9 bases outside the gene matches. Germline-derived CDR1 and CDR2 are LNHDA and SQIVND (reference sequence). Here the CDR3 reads CATSDRGRGEAFF. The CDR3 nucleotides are TGTGCCACTTCAGACAGGGGGCGTGGTGAAGCTTTCTTT.

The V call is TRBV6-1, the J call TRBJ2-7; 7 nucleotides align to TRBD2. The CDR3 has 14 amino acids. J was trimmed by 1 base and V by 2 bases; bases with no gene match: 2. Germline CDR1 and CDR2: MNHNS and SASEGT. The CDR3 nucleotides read TGTGCCAGCAGTGAATCGGGGGGATCCTACGAGCAGTACTTC. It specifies CASSESGGSYEQYF.

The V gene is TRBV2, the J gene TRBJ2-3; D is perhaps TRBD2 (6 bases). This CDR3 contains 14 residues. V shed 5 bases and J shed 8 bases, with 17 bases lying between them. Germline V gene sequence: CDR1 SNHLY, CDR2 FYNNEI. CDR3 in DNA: TGTGCCAGCAGTCGGGACTCACGGTTTCGTACGCAGTATTTT. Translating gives CASSRDSRFRTQYF.

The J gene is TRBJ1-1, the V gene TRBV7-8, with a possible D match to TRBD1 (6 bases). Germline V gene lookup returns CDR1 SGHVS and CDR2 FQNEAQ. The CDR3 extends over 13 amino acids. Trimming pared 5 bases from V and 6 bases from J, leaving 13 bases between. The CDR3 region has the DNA TGTGCCAGCAGCCCGGGACACCGCTCTGAAGCTTTCTTT. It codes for CASSPGHRSEAFF.

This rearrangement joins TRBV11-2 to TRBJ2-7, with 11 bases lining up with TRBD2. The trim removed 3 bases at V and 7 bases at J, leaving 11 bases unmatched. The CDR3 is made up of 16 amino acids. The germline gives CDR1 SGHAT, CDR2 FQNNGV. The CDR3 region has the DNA TGTGCCAGCAGCTTGGAGAGACTAGCGGGATTGGGAGAGCAGTACTTC. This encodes CASSLERLAGLGEQYF.

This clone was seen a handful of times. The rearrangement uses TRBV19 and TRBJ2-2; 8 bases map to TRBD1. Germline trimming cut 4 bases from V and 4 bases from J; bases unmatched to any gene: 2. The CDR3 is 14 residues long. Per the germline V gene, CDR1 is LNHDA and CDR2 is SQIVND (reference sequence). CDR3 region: CASSRTGGTGELFF. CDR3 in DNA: TGTGCCAGTAGTAGAACAGGGGGCACCGGGGAGCTGTTTTTT.

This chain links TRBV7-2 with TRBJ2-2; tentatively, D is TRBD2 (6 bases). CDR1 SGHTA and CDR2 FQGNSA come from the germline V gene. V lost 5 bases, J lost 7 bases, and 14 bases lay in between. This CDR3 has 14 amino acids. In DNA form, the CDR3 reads TGTGCCAGCAGCCAGAGGAGGGTCAACGGGGAGCTGTTTTTT. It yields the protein CASSQRRVNGELFF.

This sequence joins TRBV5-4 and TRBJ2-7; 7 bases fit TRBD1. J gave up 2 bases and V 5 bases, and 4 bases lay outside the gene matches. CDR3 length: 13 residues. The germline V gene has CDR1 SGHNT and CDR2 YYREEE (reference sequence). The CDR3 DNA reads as TGTGCCAGCAGTTACGGGACAGCCTACGAGCAGTACTTC. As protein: CASSYGTAYEQYF.

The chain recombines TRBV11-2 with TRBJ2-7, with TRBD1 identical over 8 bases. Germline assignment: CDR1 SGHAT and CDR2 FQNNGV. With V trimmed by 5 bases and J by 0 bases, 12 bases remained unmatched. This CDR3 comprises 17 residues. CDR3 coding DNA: TGTGCCAGCAGCCCGGTGACAGGGGCCCCGGGCTCCTACGAGCAGTACTTC. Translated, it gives CASSPVTGAPGSYEQYF. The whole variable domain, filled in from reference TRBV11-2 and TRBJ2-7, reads EAGVAQSPRYKIIEKRQSVAFWCNPISGHATLYWYQQILGQGPKLLIQFQNNGVVDDSQLPKDRFSAERLKGVDSTLKIQPAKLEDSAVYLCASSPVTGAPGSYEQYFGPGTRLTVT.

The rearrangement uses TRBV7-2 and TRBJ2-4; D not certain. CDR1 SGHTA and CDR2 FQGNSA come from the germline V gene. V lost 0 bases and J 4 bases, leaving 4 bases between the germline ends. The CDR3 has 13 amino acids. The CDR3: CASSLAQKNIQYF. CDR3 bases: TGTGCCAGCAGCTTAGCGCAGAAAAACATTCAGTACTTC.

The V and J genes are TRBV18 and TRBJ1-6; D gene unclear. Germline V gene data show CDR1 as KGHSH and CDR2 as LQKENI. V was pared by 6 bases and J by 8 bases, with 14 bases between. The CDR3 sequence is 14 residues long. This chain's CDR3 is CASSWEGIDSPLHF. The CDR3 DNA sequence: TGTGCCAGCTCTTGGGAGGGTATTGATTCACCCCTCCACTTT.

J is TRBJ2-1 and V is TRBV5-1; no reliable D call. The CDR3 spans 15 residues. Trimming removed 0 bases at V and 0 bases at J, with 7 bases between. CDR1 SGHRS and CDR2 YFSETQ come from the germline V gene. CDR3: CASSLASSSYNEQFF. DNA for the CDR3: TGCGCCAGCAGCTTGGCGTCGAGCTCCTACAATGAGCAGTTCTTC.

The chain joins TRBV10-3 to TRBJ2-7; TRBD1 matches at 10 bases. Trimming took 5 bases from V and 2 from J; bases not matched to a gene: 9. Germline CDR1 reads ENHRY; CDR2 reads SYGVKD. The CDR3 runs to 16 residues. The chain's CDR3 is CAISSPGQGPTYEQYF. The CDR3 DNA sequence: TGTGCCATCAGTTCTCCGGGACAGGGGCCAACCTACGAGCAGTACTTC.

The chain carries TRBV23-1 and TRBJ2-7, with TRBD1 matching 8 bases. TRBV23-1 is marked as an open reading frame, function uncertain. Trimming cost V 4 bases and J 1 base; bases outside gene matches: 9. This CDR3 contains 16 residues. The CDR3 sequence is CASSPTPDRGSYEQYF. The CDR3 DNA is TGCGCCAGCAGTCCGACTCCCGACAGGGGATCCTACGAGCAGTACTTC.

CDR3 in DNA: TGTGCCAGCAGCTTGGGACGGGGGGGCCACTACAATGAGCAGTTCTTC. Its protein product is CASSLGRGGHYNEQFF. The chain has TRBV7-6 and TRBJ2-1; 8 bases match TRBD2. Germline V gene lookup returns CDR1 SGHVS and CDR2 FNYEAQ. V lost 3 bases, J lost 3 bases, and 7 bases stayed unmatched. CDR3 size: 16 residues.

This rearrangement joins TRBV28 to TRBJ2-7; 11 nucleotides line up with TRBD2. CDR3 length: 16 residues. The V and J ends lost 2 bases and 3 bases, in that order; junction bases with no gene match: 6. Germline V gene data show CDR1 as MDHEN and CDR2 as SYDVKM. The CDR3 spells CASSLAGTSGNYEQYF. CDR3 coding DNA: TGTGCCAGCAGTTTAGCCGGGACTAGCGGAAACTACGAGCAGTACTTC.